Below, 30 T cell receptor beta chains from the same sample are listed, as sequenced in a study of T cell responses to AZD1222 COVID-19 vaccine. TCRdb keeps only in-frame clones here, not all; method: immunoSEQ multiplex PCR. The sample carries 75,000 to 100,000 clones, approximately 86% recorded once. The sample was peripheral blood, taken on day 0 of MenACWY control vaccination. All receptors derive from an adult in good health.

This chain joins TRBV7-2 and TRBJ1-3, with D possibly matching TRBD1 (5 bases). Germline V gives CDR1 SGHTA, CDR2 FQGNSA. The CDR3 is made up of 14 amino acids. Trimming stripped 2 bases from V and 4 bases from J, with 9 bases between. The CDR3 reads CASSLLGPGNTIYF. CDR3 coding DNA: TGTGCCAGCAGCTTACTGGGGCCAGGAAACACCATATATTTT.

V is TRBV5-1 and J is TRBJ2-5; 7 bases agree with TRBD1. This CDR3 region has 15 residues. The trim removed 1 base at V and 3 bases at J, leaving 6 bases unmatched. Germline V gene lookup returns CDR1 SGHRS and CDR2 YFSETQ. The CDR3 DNA reads as TGCGCCAGCAGCTTGTTAGGGGGCATTGAAGAGACCCAGTACTTC. Its protein is CASSLLGGIEETQYF.

The V call is TRBV7-8, the J call TRBJ2-1; D possibly corresponds to TRBD1 (6 bases). Trimming removed 0 bases at V and 6 bases at J, with 12 bases between. The CDR3 contains 15 residues. The germline V gene encodes CDR1 SGHVS and CDR2 FQNEAQ. DNA for the CDR3: TGTGCCAGCAGCTTAGCTTCCAGGGGCGGCAATGAGCAGTTCTTC. Protein sequence: CASSLASRGGNEQFF.

This chain links TRBV3-1 (or the pseudogene TRBV3-2) with TRBJ1-6; a possible D gene is TRBD1 (6 bases). V lost 4 bases to trimming and J lost 7 bases, with 14 bases between them. Germline loops: CDR1 LGHDT, CDR2 YNNKEL (reference sequence). This CDR3 has 15 amino acids. The chain's CDR3 is CASSLTAGANSPLHF. The CDR3 nucleotides read TGTGCCAGCAGCCTCACGGCAGGGGCAAATTCACCCCTCCACTTT.

The chain carries TRBV30 and TRBJ1-2; 7 nucleotides align to TRBD1. In germline, CDR1 is GTSNPN, CDR2 SVGIG (reference sequence). J lost 2 bases, V lost 3 bases, and 12 bases had no gene match. CDR3 length equals 16 residues. CDR3 amino acids: CAWSAPGTVLNYGYTF. The CDR3 nucleotides are TGTGCCTGGAGCGCGCCAGGGACAGTTCTAAACTATGGCTACACCTTC.

This clone has a handful of counts. The chain links TRBV4-3 to TRBJ1-5, with D hard to call. There are 17 residues in the CDR3. Trimming left V 1 base short and J 5 bases short, with 18 bases between. Per germline, CDR1 LGHNA and CDR2 YSLEER. The DNA of the CDR3 is TGCGCCAGCAGCCAAGGATTGGAAAAAGGACCCTATCAGCCCCAGCATTTT. Translation: CASSQGLEKGPYQPQHF.

This chain joins TRBV19 and TRBJ1-4; the D gene is possibly TRBD1 (6 bases). CDR3 length: 15 residues. Germline CDR1 and CDR2: LNHDA and SQIVND (reference sequence). V lost 7 bases, J lost 1 base, and 13 bases lay in between. Here the CDR3 reads CASKTGLGTNEKLFF. Written as DNA, the CDR3 is TGTGCCAGTAAGACAGGCCTGGGAACTAATGAAAAACTGTTTTTT.

The genes are TRBV5-1 and TRBJ1-1; TRBD1 aligns across 7 bases. The germline gives CDR1 SGHRS, CDR2 YFSETQ. This CDR3 is built from 14 residues. V lost 5 bases to trimming and J lost 1 base; unmatched junction nucleotides: 5. DNA of the CDR3: TGCGCCAGCAGGCGACAGGGAACGAACACTGAAGCTTTCTTT. Its translation: CASRRQGTNTEAFF.

The CDR3 nucleotides read TGCGCCAGCAGCTTAGGAGGTACGGATTCACCCCTCCACTTT. The encoded protein is CASSLGGTDSPLHF. V and J are TRBV5-1 and TRBJ1-6; D gene uncertain. The CDR3 covers 14 residues. CDR1 SGHRS and CDR2 YFSETQ come from the germline V gene. The ends were cut back, 2 bases at V and 8 bases at J, with 11 bases in the middle.

This clone was detected once. This chain links TRBV6-2 or TRBV6-3 with TRBJ1-6, with D perhaps TRBD1 (6 bases). Trimming pared 6 bases from V and 8 bases from J, leaving 20 bases between. The CDR3 consists of 16 residues. CDR1 is MNHEY and CDR2 is SVGEGT in the germline V gene. CDR3: CASSGPRGATDSPLHF. DNA of the CDR3: TGTGCCAGCAGCGGCCCGCGGGGGGCGACGGATTCACCCCTCCACTTT.

The rearrangement joins TRBV11-3 to TRBJ1-1; possible D gene TRBD1, 5 bases. The CDR3 consists of 13 residues. V was cut by 11 bases and J by 0 bases, with 13 bases left in between. CDR1 is SGHNT, CDR2 YENEEA, per germline. The CDR3: CASSGVMNTEAFF. CDR3 nucleotides: TGTGCCTCATCGGGGGTTATGAACACTGAAGCTTTCTTT.

The rearrangement joins TRBV11-2 to TRBJ1-2; D uncertain. Deletions cut 5 bases from V and 3 bases from J, with 7 bases between. The germline V gene encodes CDR1 SGHAT and CDR2 FQNNGV. The CDR3 is made up of 12 amino acids. The CDR3 region has the DNA TGTGCCAGCAGCAACATCGACTATGGCTACACCTTC. Protein: CASSNIDYGYTF.

This chain uses TRBV27 with TRBJ2-1; tentative D call: TRBD2 (5 bases). Germline V gene data show CDR1 as MNHEY and CDR2 as SMNVEV (reference sequence). The V and J ends lost 5 bases and 0 bases respectively, with 8 bases between them. The CDR3 is 14 residues long. The CDR3 loop reads CASSLGSSYNEQFF. The DNA of the CDR3 is TGTGCCAGCAGTCTGGGGAGCTCCTACAATGAGCAGTTCTTC.

The V and J genes are TRBV28 and TRBJ1-4; D gene ambiguous. Between the trimmed V and J ends, which lost 10 bases and 0 bases, there was a span of 12 bases. The CDR3 is 14 residues long. Germline V gene sequence: CDR1 MDHEN, CDR2 SYDVKM. CDR3 sequence: CATITRTTNEKLFF. CDR3 DNA sequence: TGTGCCACCATTACAAGAACAACTAATGAAAAACTGTTTTTT. Drawing the rest from reference TRBV28 and TRBJ1-4, the complete variable domain is DVKVTQSSRYLVKRTGEKVFLECVQDMDHENMFWYRQDPGLGLRLIYFSYDVKMKEKGDIPEGYSVSREKKERFSLILESASTNQTSMYLCATITRTTNEKLFFGSGTQLSVL.

The rearrangement links TRBV2 to TRBJ1-6; no reliable D call. The germline gives CDR1 SNHLY, CDR2 FYNNEI. The CDR3 loop spans 14 amino acids. The V gene lost 6 bases and the J gene lost 4 bases, with 10 bases spanning the gap. CDR3 DNA: TGTGCCAGCAGACTGGGAAGTTATAATTCACCCCTCCACTTT. Translation: CASRLGSYNSPLHF.

This chain joins TRBV30 and TRBJ2-5; D possibly uses TRBD1 or TRBD2 (6 bases each). CDR3 size: 13 residues. Germline V lookup: CDR1 GTSNPN, CDR2 SVGIG (reference sequence). Trimming removed 0 bases from V and 5 bases from J, with 10 bases in between. Written as DNA, the CDR3 is TGTGCCTGGAGTGTAGGGGGGAAGGAGACCCAGTACTTC. Translation: CAWSVGGKETQYF. Full variable domain (missing parts from reference TRBV30 and TRBJ2-5): SQTIHQWPATLVQPVGSPLSLECTVEGTSNPNLYWYRQAAGRGLQLLFYSVGIGQISSEVPQNLSASRPQDRQFILSSKKLLLSDSGFYLCAWSVGGKETQYFGPGTRLLVL.

V is TRBV7-2 and J is TRBJ1-1, with a possible D match to TRBD1 (6 bases). V was pared by 5 bases and J by 8 bases, with 15 bases between. The CDR3 is made up of 13 amino acids. Germline assignment: CDR1 SGHTA and CDR2 FQGNSA. The CDR3 DNA sequence: TGTGCCAGCAGCACACCAGGGGATTGGGAAGCTTTCTTT. Protein product: CASSTPGDWEAFF. Filled out from reference TRBV7-2 and TRBJ1-1, the complete variable domain reads GAGVSQSPSNKVTEKGKDVELRCDPISGHTALYWYRQSLGQGLEFLIYFQGNSAPDKSGLPSDRFSAERTGGSVSTLTIQRTQQEDSAVYLCASSTPGDWEAFFGQGTRLTVV.

The V gene is TRBV27, the J gene TRBJ1-6; 7 nucleotides agree with TRBD1. The CDR3 is made up of 14 amino acids. J gave up 3 bases and V 5 bases, and 1 base lay outside the gene matches. CDR1 and CDR2 (germline): MNHEY, SMNVEV (reference sequence). CDR3 residues: CASSRTGYNSPLHF. The CDR3 nucleotides are TGTGCCAGCAGTAGGACAGGCTATAATTCACCCCTCCACTTT.

The rearrangement joins TRBV15 to TRBJ2-1; D remains ambiguous. Trimming removed 0 bases at V and 10 bases at J, with 7 bases between. The germline CDR1 and CDR2 sequences are LNHNV and YYDKDF (reference sequence). The CDR3 spans 12 residues. This CDR3 is CATSRDFTEQFF. CDR3 bases: TGTGCCACCAGCAGAGATTTCACGGAGCAGTTCTTC.

The V gene is TRBV7-9, the J gene TRBJ1-2; D possibly corresponds to TRBD1 (6 bases). The ends were cut back, 5 bases at V and 7 bases at J, with 23 bases in the middle. The CDR3 length is 16 residues. The germline V gene encodes CDR1 SEHNR and CDR2 FQNEAQ (reference sequence). CDR3 region: CASSHEPARGGIGYTF. CDR3 DNA sequence: TGTGCCAGCAGCCACGAACCGGCCAGGGGCGGGATTGGCTACACCTTC.

For the CDR3, the DNA is TGCGCCAGCAGCCAAGATCGCTGGGACTTGAACACCGGGGAGCTGTTTTTT. It is translated as CASSQDRWDLNTGELFF. The chain is built from TRBV4-1 and TRBJ2-2, with D possibly matching TRBD2 (6 bases). The V end was cut by 0 bases, the J end by 1 base, with 12 bases between. The germline V gene has CDR1 MGHRA and CDR2 YSYEKL. The CDR3 runs to 17 residues.

The rearrangement links TRBV2 to TRBJ2-1; D might be TRBD1 or TRBD2, each matching 6 bases. This CDR3 has 15 residues. Germline V gene sequence: CDR1 SNHLY, CDR2 FYNNEI. Trimming pared 6 bases from V and 7 bases from J, leaving 19 bases between. In DNA form, the CDR3 reads TGTGCCAGCAGGGAAAGGGGGGCGATGGTAAATGAGCAGTTCTTC. Translating it yields CASRERGAMVNEQFF.

The CDR3 nucleotides read TGTGCCAGCAGTGTGAGGCTTGACACCGGGGAGCTGTTTTTT. This gives the protein CASSVRLDTGELFF. The chain recombines TRBV6-4 with TRBJ2-2; D gene unclear. This CDR3 has 14 residues. Germline V gene data show CDR1 as MRHNA and CDR2 as SNTAGT. The V end was cut by 4 bases, the J end by 3 bases, with 9 bases between.

The chain couples TRBV15 to TRBJ2-5; 9 nucleotides align to TRBD2. Trimming at V came to 1 base and at J to 2 bases, leaving 2 bases not matched to a gene. The germline V gene encodes CDR1 LNHNV and CDR2 YYDKDF (reference sequence). This CDR3 is 15 amino acids long. For the CDR3, the DNA is TGTGCCACCAGCAGAGCCGCGGGGGGGCAAGAGACCCAGTACTTC. It specifies CATSRAAGGQETQYF. Filled out from reference TRBV15 and TRBJ2-5, the complete variable domain reads DAMVIQNPRYQVTQFGKPVTLSCSQTLNHNVMYWYQQKSSQAPKLLFHYYDKDFNNEADTPDNFQSRRPNTSFCFLDIRSPGLGDTAMYLCATSRAAGGQETQYFGPGTRLLVL.

The gene calls are TRBV30 and TRBJ2-5, with D perhaps matching TRBD1 (6 bases). The CDR3 runs 16 residues. CDR1 and CDR2 (germline): GTSNPN, SVGIG (reference sequence). Trimming removed 0 bases from V and 5 bases from J, with 19 bases in between. The CDR3 coding sequence is TGTGCCTGGAGTGTAGGTCGTACAGGGAAGGGGGAGACCCAGTACTTC. This gives the protein CAWSVGRTGKGETQYF.

This clone was observed at least ten times. J is TRBJ2-2 and V is TRBV2; the D call may be TRBD1 or TRBD2 (5 bases each). V lost 10 bases and J 3 bases, leaving 9 bases between the germline ends. The CDR3 is made up of 12 amino acids. Germline loops: CDR1 SNHLY, CDR2 FYNNEI. For the CDR3, the DNA is TGTGCCACCGGGACCGACACCGGGGAGCTGTTTTTT. This translates into CATGTDTGELFF.

V usage is TRBV29-1 and J usage is TRBJ2-3; TRBD1 matches 9 bases. With 7 bases clipped from V and 1 base from J, the junction kept 6 bases outside the gene matches. This CDR3 region has 14 residues. Germline V gives CDR1 SQVTM, CDR2 ANQGSEA. The CDR3 nucleotides are TGCAGCGGCCGAACAGGGGGCCGCACAGATACGCAGTATTTT. It codes for CSGRTGGRTDTQYF.

The chain uses TRBV28 and TRBJ1-2, with 10 bases matching TRBD1. With 2 bases clipped from V and 7 bases from J, the junction kept 1 base outside the gene matches. The CDR3 spans 13 residues. CDR1 MDHEN and CDR2 SYDVKM come from the germline V gene. CDR3 nucleotide sequence: TGTGCCAGCAGTTTAGACAGGGGGCTTGGCTACACCTTC. Encoded protein: CASSLDRGLGYTF.

The chain is built from TRBV5-4 and TRBJ1-1, with D tentatively TRBD1 (6 bases). The V and J ends lost 0 bases and 1 base respectively, with 13 bases between them. The CDR3 consists of 16 residues. The V gene's germline CDR1 is SGHNT and CDR2 YYREEE (reference sequence). The CDR3 here is CASSLAGGRGNTEAFF. CDR3 sequence (DNA): TGTGCCAGCAGCTTGGCGGGGGGCAGGGGGAACACTGAAGCTTTCTTT.

The V call is TRBV28, the J call TRBJ1-4, with D unclear. CDR1 and CDR2 from the germline V gene are MDHEN and SYDVKM. The CDR3 has 16 amino acids. V was clipped by 7 bases and J by 7 bases, with 22 bases between them. This CDR3 is CASTISMLGLGEKLFF. The CDR3 bases are TGTGCCAGCACTATTTCTATGCTGGGGTTGGGTGAAAAACTGTTTTTT.